This T cell receptor beta chain was captured by sequencing in a study of blood T cell repertoires in COVID-19. This clone was recorded once. How the authors handled the data: Amplified reference gene primers provided the basis for estimating nucleated cell counts. Sequencing used immunoSEQ multiplex PCR; TCRdb keeps in-frame clones, though not all of them. Clone size and the V and J calls come from that table; the DNA yielded D and trimming. Here the sample spans about 380,000 clones, 90% being singletons. CDR1 SGDLS and CDR2 YYNGEE come from the germline V gene. The J segment lost 2 bases and the V segment lost 4 bases, leaving 7 bases of the junction unmatched. This CDR3 contains 16 residues.

The sample comprised peripheral blood. The receptor was derived from a man younger than 35 with active or convalescent COVID-19. V usage is TRBV9 and J usage is TRBJ2-1, with 9 bases aligning to TRBD2. The CDR3 region is CASSPVAGETYNEQFF. CDR3 in DNA: TGTGCCAGCAGCCCAGTAGCGGGGGAGACCTACAATGAGCAGTTCTTC.